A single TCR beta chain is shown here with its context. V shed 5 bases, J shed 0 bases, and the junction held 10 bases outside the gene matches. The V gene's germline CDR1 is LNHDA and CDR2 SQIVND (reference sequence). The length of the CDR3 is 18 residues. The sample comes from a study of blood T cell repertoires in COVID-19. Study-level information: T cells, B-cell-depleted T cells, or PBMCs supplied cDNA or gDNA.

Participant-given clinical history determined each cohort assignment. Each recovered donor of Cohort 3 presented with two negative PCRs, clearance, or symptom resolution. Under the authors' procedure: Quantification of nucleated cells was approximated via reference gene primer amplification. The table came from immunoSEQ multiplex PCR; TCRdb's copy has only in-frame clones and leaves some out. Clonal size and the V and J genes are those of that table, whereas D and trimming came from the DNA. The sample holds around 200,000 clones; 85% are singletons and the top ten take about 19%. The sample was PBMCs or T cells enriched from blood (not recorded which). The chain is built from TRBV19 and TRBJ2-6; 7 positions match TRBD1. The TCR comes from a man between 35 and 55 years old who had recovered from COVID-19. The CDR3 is CASSGWWDSHSGANVLTF. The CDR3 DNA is TGTGCCAGTAGTGGGTGGTGGGACAGCCACTCTGGGGCCAACGTCCTGACTTTC.